This TCR beta chain was profiled in a study of CD4 T cells in relation to SARS-CoV-2 and coronaviruses (dated by TCRdb to 2020 to 2023). A note on the overall study: The ViraFEST assay cultured PBMCs with antigen for 10 days, then sequenced TCR beta CDR3s to find antigen-specific clonal expansions. The negative reference condition was either a culture with an HIV-1 Nef peptide pool or a culture with no peptide. Shared crossreactive spike epitopes were mapped to their HLA restriction using patient-derived lymphoblastoid cell lines. At the level of individual TCR clonotypes, the study evaluated whether memory CD4+ T cells crossreact between the spike proteins of SARS-CoV-2 and those of common cold coronaviruses. The Adaptive Biotechnologies TCR-sequencing kit was used for samples from a few pre-COVID donors and for the naive versus memory experiments, whereas the other data were Illumina-based. Expansion assays from other donors in the study were sequenced with a different, Illumina-based TCR-beta assay. The paper as a whole reports these results and caveats: Small numbers of patients and of tested TCRs limited the study. Around two thirds of donors had memory CD4+ clonotypes that crossrecognized SARS-CoV-2 and at least one common cold coronavirus spike. Because no donor provided both pre-pandemic and post-infection samples, tracing the source of pre-existing responses was limited. Significantly weaker SARS-CoV-2-driven expansion was shown by crossreactive clones than by monoreactive clones, consistent with antigenic imprinting. Crossreactivity analysis was centred on spike protein, so crossreactivity against other viral proteins was not assessed.

Library method: the immunoSEQ multiplex PCR assay. The source study handled its data this way. During preprocessing, nonproductive sequences were discarded, as were any CDR3s that did not begin with C, did not end with F or W, or were shorter than 7 amino acids. Antigen-specific clonotypes were called with the MANAFEST web app, based on expansion relative to reference and other culture wells. A clone counted as positive if significantly expanded in 2 of 3 replicate wells versus the reference culture at FDR below 0.05. For a clone to be considered positive, significant expansion relative to all other tandem wells and an odds ratio above 5 were also required. After three terminal residues were trimmed from each end, CDR3 homology was quantified as pairwise Levenshtein distance using the stringdist R package. Imported from immuneACCESS, the table was reduced by TCRdb to in-frame sequences with V and J called. These copies leave out some clones; in studies compared against another copy, an unresolved V gene accounts for under half, and the cause of the remainder is not known. The DNA was the basis for D and trimming; V, J and clone size are from that table. This sample has 15,000 to 20,000 clones in its table, and around 78% of those were observed once. Around 16% of the sample belongs to the ten largest clones.

CD4+ T cells from unexposed donors were collected before the COVID-19 pandemic (2011-2018). The EasySep CD4+ T cell isolation kit was used to isolate CD4+ T cells once the cultures had run for nine to eleven days. As far as cell numbers permitted, CD4+ T cells from unexposed donors were tested for reactivity against SARS-CoV-2 S and N as well as four spike pools from common cold coronaviruses. Each well received 2 million to 2.5 million PBMCs, cultured in IMDM supplemented with about 5.4% human AB serum and roughly 10 IU/ml IL-2. Half of the culture medium was replaced with fresh IL-2-containing medium on days 3 and 7. In general, triplicate replicate wells were used for every peptide culture condition. Leukapheresis product for the unexposed donors was bought commercially. PBMCs were isolated from leukapheresis product or whole blood by Ficoll-Paque PLUS gradient centrifugation. The PBMCs went either fresh into the expansion assay or into cryopreservation at -140 degrees C. The QIAamp Micro DNA Kit was used to extract genomic DNA from the CD4+ T cells.

Trimming takes 5 bases from V and 6 bases from J, and the germline ends sit 14 bases apart. Inclusive of the bounding cysteine and phenylalanine, the CDR3 is 14 residues long. Solely the CDR3 DNA is kept, with 42 bases framed from the first base. Looking up the germline V gene (reference sequence) yields CDR1 LNHDA and CDR2 SQIVND. This clone was observed a few times. Its antigen is unknown. One base away there is no much larger clone; base qualities are not given. The source of this sequence is a human donor in good health. Material for sequencing was CD4+ T cells from PBMCs, cultured in vitro. This chain is built from TRBV19 and TRBJ2-1; TRBD2 is perhaps the D gene, given 6 matching bases. CDR3 protein: CASSFGSLGNEQFF. The DNA sequence is TGTGCCAGTAGTTTCGGGAGTTTAGGCAATGAGCAGTTCTTC. Outside the CDR3, residues come from the reference TRBV19 and TRBJ2-1 proteins, so the full variable domain is: DGGITQSPKYLFRKEGQNVTLSCEQNLNHDAMYWYRQDPGQGLRLIYYSQIVNDFQKGDIAEGYSVSREKKESFPLTVTSAQKNPTAFYLCASSFGSLGNEQFFGPGTRLTVL.